Listed below are T cell receptor beta chains from one sample, sequenced in a study of blood T cell repertoires in COVID-19. Profiled with immunoSEQ multiplex PCR; TCRdb holds only in-frame clones, not every one. Of 400,000 to 550,000 clones listed, roughly 85% were seen once; the top ten hold about 2.1%. Sequenced material: PBMCs or T cells enriched from blood (not recorded which). These receptor sequences come from a young woman with acute COVID-19. Both conserved end residues are part of each CDR3. The D gene is left open where the match is weak. For some rows the clone size is stated as once, few or many, or as a class when expanded; others skip it.

v_call	j_call	d_call	clone_size	cdr3_aa	cdr3_nt
TRBV18	TRBJ1-2	.	.	CASSPRRDYGYTF	TGTGCCAGCTCACCACGGAGAGATTATGGCTACACCTTC
TRBV4-1	TRBJ1-5	.	.	CASSPQSVPEGNQPQHF	TGCGCCAGCAGCCCCCAATCCGTCCCCGAGGGCAATCAGCCCCAGCATTTT
TRBV7-9	TRBJ1-5	.	once	CASSLDSIDNQPQHF	TGTGCCAGCAGCTTAGACAGCATAGACAATCAGCCCCAGCATTTT
TRBV7-3	TRBJ2-2	.	.	CASSANRNTGELFF	TGTGCCAGCAGCGCCAACAGGAACACCGGGGAGCTGTTTTTT
TRBV28	TRBJ1-5	.	.	CASSLVGGNQPQHF	TGTGCCAGCAGTTTAGTCGGGGGAAATCAGCCCCAGCATTTT
TRBV5-1	TRBJ2-1	TRBD2	.	CASSLDGLAGAFYEQFF	TGCGCCAGCAGCTTGGATGGACTAGCGGGAGCTTTCTATGAGCAGTTCTTC
TRBV27	TRBJ1-5	TRBD1	.	CASSNTGVAKPQHF	TGTGCCAGCAGTAACACAGGGGTGGCGAAGCCCCAGCATTTT
TRBV3-1/TRBV3-2	TRBJ2-7	.	.	CASSHLTGYEQYF	TGTGCCAGCAGCCATCTTACAGGGTACGAGCAGTACTTC
TRBV27	TRBJ1-2	TRBD1	once	CASSFARRDRGGYTF	TGTGCCAGCAGTTTTGCCCGGAGGGACAGGGGCGGCTACACCTTC
TRBV13	TRBJ2-7	.	few	CASSAWEGGSYEQYF	TGTGCCAGCAGCGCCTGGGAGGGGGGCTCCTACGAGCAGTACTTC
TRBV9	TRBJ2-2	.	once	CASSPRVYAGELFF	TGTGCCAGCAGCCCCCGGGTGTACGCCGGGGAGCTGTTTTTT
TRBV12-3/TRBV12-4	TRBJ1-2	.	.	CASSLEGHF	TGTGCCAGCAGTTTAGAGGGACACTTC